This entry features one T cell receptor beta chain sequence. Profiling relied on immunoSEQ multiplex PCR, and the TCRdb table lists in-frame clones only, not all of them. The table includes roughly 71,000 clones, 92% detected once. The trim removed 2 bases at V and 6 bases at J, leaving 5 bases unmatched. This CDR3 is 14 amino acids long. Germline V gives CDR1 MNHEY, CDR2 SVGAGI. These data originate in a study of T cell changes during pregnancy in multiple sclerosis. The sequence was obtained from a female donor in good health, enrolled as a control in a pregnancy study. The chain joins TRBV6-5 to TRBJ2-3; 7 bases align to TRBD1. The sample consisted of peripheral blood, taken in the first trimester of pregnancy. DNA of the CDR3: TGTGCCAGCAGTTACGAGGGGGCTCGTGATACGCAGTATTTT. This sequence encodes CASSYEGARDTQYF.